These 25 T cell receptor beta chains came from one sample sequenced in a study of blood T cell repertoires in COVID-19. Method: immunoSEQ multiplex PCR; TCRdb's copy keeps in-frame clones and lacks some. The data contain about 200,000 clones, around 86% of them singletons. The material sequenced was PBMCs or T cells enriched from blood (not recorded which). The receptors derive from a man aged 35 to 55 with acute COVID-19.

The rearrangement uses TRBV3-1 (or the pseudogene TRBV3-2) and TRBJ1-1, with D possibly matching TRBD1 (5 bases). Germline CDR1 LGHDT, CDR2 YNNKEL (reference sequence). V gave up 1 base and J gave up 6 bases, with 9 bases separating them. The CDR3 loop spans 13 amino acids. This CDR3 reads CASSQVKGAEAFF. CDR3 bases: TGTGCCAGCAGCCAAGTGAAAGGGGCTGAAGCTTTCTTT.

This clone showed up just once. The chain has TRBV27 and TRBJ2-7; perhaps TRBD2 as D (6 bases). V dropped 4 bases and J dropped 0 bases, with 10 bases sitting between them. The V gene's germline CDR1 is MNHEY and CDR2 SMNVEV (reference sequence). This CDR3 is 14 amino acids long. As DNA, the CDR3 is TGTGCCAGCAGTTCGCTAGCGAACTCCTACGAGCAGTACTTC. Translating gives CASSSLANSYEQYF.

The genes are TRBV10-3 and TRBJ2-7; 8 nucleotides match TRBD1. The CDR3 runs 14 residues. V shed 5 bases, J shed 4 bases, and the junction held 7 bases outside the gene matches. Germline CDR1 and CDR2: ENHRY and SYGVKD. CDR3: CAISSGQGRYEQYF. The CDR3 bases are TGTGCCATCAGTTCCGGACAGGGACGGTACGAGCAGTACTTC.

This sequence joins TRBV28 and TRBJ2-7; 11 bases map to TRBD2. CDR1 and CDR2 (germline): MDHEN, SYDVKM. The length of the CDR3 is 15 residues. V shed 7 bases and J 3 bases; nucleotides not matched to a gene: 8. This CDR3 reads CASTLGGTSGYEQYF. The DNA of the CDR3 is TGTGCCAGCACCTTAGGGGGGACTAGCGGCTACGAGCAGTACTTC. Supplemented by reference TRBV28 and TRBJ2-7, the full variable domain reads DVKVTQSSRYLVKRTGEKVFLECVQDMDHENMFWYRQDPGLGLRLIYFSYDVKMKEKGDIPEGYSVSREKKERFSLILESASTNQTSMYLCASTLGGTSGYEQYFGPGTRLTVT.

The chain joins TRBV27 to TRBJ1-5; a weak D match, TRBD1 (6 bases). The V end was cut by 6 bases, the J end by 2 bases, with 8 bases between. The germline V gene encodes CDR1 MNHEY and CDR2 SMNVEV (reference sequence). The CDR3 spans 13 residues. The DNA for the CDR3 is TGTGCCAGCAGGGACAGTGGCAATCAGCCCCAGCATTTT. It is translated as CASRDSGNQPQHF.

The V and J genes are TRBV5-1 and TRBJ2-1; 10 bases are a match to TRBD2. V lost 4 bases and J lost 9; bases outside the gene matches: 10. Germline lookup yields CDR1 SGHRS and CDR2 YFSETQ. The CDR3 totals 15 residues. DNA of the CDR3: TGCGCCAGCAGCCCCGCTAGCGGGAGTGGGAGTGAGCAGTTCTTC. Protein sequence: CASSPASGSGSEQFF.

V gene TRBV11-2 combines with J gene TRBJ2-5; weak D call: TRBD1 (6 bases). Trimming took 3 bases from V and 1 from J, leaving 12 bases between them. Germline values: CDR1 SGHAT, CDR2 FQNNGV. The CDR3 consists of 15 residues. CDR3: CASSLSGTSQETQYF. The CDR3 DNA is TGTGCCAGCAGCTTGTCCGGGACAAGCCAAGAGACCCAGTACTTC. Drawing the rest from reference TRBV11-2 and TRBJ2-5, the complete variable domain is EAGVAQSPRYKIIEKRQSVAFWCNPISGHATLYWYQQILGQGPKLLIQFQNNGVVDDSQLPKDRFSAERLKGVDSTLKIQPAKLEDSAVYLCASSLSGTSQETQYFGPGTRLLVL.

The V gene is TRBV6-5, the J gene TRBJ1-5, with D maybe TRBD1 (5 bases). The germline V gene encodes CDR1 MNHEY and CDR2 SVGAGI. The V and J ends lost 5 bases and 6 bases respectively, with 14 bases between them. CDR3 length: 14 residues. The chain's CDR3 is CASSRPGLGQPQHF. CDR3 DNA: TGTGCCAGCAGTAGACCGGGACTTGGTCAGCCCCAGCATTTT.

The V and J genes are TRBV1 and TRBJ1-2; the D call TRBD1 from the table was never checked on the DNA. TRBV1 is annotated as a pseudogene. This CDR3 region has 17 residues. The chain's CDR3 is CTSSYPDSGTGSCGYTF. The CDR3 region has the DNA TGCACCAGCAGCTACCCAGATTCCGGGACAGGGAGTTGTGGCTACACCTTC.

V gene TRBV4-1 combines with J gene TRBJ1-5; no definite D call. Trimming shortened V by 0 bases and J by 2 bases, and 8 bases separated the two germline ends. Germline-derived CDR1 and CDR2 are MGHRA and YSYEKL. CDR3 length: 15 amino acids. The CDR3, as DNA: TGCGCCAGCAGCCAAGATCACCGGGGCAATCAGCCCCAGCATTTT. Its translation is CASSQDHRGNQPQHF.

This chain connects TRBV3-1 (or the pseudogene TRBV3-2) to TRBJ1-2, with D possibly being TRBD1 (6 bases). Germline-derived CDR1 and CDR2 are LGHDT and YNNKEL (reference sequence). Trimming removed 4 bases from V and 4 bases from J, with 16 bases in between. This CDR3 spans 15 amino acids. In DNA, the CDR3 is TGTGCCAGCAGCCTAAACAGGGTAGGAAGCTATGGCTACACCTTC. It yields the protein CASSLNRVGSYGYTF.

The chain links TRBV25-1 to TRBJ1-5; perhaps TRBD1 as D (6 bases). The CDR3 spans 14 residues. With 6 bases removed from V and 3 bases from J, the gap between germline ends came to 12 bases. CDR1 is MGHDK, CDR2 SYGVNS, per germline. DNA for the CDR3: TGTGCCAGCAGGGCTCAGGGGTTCAATCAGCCCCAGCATTTT. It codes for CASRAQGFNQPQHF.

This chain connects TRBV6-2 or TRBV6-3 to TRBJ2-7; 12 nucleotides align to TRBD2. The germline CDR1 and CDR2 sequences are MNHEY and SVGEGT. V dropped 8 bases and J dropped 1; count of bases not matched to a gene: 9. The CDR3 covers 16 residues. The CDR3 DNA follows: TGTGCCAGCCGTTCCACGACTAGCGGGAGATCCTACGAGCAGTACTTC. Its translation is CASRSTTSGRSYEQYF.

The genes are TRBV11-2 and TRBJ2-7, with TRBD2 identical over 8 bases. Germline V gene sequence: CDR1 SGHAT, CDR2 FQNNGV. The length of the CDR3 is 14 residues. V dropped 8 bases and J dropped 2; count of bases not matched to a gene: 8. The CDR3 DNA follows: TGTGCCAGCGATACTAGCGGCACAGCCTACGAGCAGTACTTC. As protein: CASDTSGTAYEQYF.

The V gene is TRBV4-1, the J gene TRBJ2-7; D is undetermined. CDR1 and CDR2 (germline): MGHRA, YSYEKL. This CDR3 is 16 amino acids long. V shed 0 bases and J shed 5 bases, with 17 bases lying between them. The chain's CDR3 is CASSQDRFVQPNEQYF. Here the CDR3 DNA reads TGCGCCAGCAGCCAAGATCGATTCGTCCAACCTAACGAGCAGTACTTC.

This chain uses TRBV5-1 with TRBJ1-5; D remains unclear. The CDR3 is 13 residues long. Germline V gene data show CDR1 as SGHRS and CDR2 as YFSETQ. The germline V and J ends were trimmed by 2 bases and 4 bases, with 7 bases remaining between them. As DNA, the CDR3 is TGCGCCAGCAGCTTACGCGGGAATCAGCCCCAGCATTTT. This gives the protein CASSLRGNQPQHF.

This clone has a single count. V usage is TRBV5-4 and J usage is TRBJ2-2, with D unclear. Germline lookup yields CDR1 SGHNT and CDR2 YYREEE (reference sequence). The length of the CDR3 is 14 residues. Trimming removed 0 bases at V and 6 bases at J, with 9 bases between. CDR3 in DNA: TGTGCCAGCAGCTTGGAGACGGGTGCCGGGGAGCTGTTTTTT. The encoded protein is CASSLETGAGELFF.

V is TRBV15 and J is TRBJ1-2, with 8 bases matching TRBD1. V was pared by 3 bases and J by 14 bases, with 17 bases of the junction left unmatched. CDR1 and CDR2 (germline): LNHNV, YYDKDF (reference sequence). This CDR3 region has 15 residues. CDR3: CATSRDRDFLKTLTF. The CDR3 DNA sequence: TGTGCCACCAGCAGGGACAGGGACTTCCTAAAAACTTTAACCTTC.

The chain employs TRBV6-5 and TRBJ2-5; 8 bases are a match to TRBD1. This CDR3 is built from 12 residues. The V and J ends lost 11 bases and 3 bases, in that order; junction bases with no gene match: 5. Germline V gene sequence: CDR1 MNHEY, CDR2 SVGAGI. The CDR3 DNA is TGTGCCCACGCGGACAGGGAAGAGACCCAGTACTTC. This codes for CAHADREETQYF.

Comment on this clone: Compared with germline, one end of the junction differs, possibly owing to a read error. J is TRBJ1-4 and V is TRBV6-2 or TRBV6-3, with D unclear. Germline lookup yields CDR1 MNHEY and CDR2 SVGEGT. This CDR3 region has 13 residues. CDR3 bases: TGTGCCAGCAGTTACTCGACTCCAACTGCTTTGGTTTTT. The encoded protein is CASSYSTPTALVF.

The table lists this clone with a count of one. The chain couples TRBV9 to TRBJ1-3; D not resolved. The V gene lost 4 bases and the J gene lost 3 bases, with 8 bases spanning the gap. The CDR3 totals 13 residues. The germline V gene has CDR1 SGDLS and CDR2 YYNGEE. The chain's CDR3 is CASSPSGGNTIYF. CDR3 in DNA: TGTGCCAGCAGCCCAAGCGGTGGAAACACCATATATTTT. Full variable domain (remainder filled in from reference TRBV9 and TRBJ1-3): DSGVTQTPKHLITATGQRVTLRCSPRSGDLSVYWYQQSLDQGLQFLIQYYNGEERAKGNILERFSAQQFPDLHSELNLSSLELGDSALYFCASSPSGGNTIYFGEGSWLTVV.

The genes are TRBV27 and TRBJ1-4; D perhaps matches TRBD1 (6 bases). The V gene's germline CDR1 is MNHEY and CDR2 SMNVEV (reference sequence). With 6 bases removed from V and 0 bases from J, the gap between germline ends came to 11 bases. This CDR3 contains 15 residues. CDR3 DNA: TGTGCCAGCAGGAGCTCAGGGGCAACTAATGAAAAACTGTTTTTT. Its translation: CASRSSGATNEKLFF. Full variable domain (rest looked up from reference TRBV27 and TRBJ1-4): EAQVTQNPRYLITVTGKKLTVTCSQNMNHEYMSWYRQDPGLGLRQIYYSMNVEVTDKGDVPEGYKVSRKEKRNFPLILESPSPNQTSLYFCASRSSGATNEKLFFGSGTQLSVL.

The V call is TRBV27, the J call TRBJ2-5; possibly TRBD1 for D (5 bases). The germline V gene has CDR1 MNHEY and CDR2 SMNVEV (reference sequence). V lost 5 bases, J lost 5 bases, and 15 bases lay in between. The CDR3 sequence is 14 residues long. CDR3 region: CASSPAMGPETQYF. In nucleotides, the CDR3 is TGTGCCAGCAGTCCAGCAATGGGGCCCGAGACCCAGTACTTC.

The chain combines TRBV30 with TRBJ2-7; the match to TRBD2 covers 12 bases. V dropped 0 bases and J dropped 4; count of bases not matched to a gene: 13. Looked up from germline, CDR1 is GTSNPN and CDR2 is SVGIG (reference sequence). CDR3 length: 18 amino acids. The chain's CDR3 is CAWSVKARLAGAGYEQYF. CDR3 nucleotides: TGTGCCTGGAGTGTGAAGGCTAGACTAGCGGGAGCGGGATACGAGCAGTACTTC.

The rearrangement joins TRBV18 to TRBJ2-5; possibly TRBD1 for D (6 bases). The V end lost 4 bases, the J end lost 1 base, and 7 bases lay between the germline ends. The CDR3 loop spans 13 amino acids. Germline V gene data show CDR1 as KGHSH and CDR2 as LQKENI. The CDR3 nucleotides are TGTGCCAGCTCACGGGACACCCAAGAGACCCAGTACTTC. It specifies CASSRDTQETQYF.